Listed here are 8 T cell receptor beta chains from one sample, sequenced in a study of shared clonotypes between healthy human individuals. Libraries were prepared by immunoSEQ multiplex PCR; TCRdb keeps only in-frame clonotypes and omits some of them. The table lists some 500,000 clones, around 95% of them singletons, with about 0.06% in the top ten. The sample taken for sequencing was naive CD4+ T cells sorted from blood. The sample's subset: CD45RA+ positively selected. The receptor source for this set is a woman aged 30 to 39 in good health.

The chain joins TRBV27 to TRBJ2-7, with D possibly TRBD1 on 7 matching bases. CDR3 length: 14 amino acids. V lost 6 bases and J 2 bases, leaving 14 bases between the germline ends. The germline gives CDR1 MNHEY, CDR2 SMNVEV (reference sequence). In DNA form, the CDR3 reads TGTGCCAGCAGGCGGGACAGACTCGCCTACGAGCAGTACTTC. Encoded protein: CASRRDRLAYEQYF.

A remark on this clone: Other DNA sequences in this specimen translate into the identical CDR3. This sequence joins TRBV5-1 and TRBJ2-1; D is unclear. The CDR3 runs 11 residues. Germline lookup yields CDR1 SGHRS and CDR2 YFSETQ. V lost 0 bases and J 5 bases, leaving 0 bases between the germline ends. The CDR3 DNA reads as TGCGCCAGCAGCTTGGACAATGAGCAGTTCTTC. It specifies CASSLDNEQFF.

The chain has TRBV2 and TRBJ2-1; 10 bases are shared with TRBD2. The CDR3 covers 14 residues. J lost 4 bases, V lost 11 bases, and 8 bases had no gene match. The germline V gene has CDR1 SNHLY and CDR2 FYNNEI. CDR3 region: CARTLAGVYNEQFF. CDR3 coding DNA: TGTGCCCGCACCCTAGCGGGAGTTTACAATGAGCAGTTCTTC.

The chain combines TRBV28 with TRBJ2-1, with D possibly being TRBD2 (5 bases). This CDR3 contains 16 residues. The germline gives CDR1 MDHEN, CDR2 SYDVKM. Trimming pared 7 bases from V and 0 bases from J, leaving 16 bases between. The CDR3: CASNTHRGSSYNEQFF. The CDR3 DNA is TGTGCCAGCAACACCCATCGGGGAAGCTCCTACAATGAGCAGTTCTTC.

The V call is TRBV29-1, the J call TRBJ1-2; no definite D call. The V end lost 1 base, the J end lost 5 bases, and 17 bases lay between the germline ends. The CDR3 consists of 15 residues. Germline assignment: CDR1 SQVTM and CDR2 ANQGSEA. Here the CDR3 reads CSVEVLAQLTYGYTF. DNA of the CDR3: TGCAGCGTTGAAGTTCTCGCACAGCTAACTTATGGCTACACCTTC.

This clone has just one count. CDR3 region: CASSLGQGVADTQYF. CDR3 in DNA: TGTGCCAGTAGTTTAGGACAGGGGGTGGCAGATACGCAGTATTTT. The genes are TRBV19 and TRBJ2-3, with 10 nucleotides matching TRBD1. The germline gives CDR1 LNHDA, CDR2 SQIVND (reference sequence). V shed 5 bases and J 4 bases; nucleotides not matched to a gene: 6. CDR3 length: 15 amino acids.

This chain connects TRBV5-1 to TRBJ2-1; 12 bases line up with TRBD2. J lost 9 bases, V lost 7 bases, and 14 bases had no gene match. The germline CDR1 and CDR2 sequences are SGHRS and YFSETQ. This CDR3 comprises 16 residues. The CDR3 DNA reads TGCGCCAGCGGATTGGGTTCTAGCGGGAGGGCCGCTGAGCAGTTCTTC. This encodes CASGLGSSGRAAEQFF.

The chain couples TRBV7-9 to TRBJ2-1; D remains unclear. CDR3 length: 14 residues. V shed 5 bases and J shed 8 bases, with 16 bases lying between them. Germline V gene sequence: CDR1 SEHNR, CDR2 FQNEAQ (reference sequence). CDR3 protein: CASSPSWATDEQFF. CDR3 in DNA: TGTGCCAGCAGCCCCAGCTGGGCGACGGATGAGCAGTTCTTC.